Listed below are T cell receptor beta chains from one sample, sequenced in a study of T cell responses to AZD1222 COVID-19 vaccine. The repertoire was sequenced with immunoSEQ multiplex PCR; TCRdb's copy has only in-frame clones and lacks some. The data hold roughly 67,000 clones, with around 89% observed a single time. Sequences were derived from peripheral blood, sampled 28 days after the second AZD1222 dose. The receptors originated from an adult who received the AZD1222 COVID-19 vaccine. Both conserved end residues are part of each CDR3. A D gene is named only where the DNA matches it firmly. A clone size is listed for some rows: how often the clone was seen (once, few, many), or a class if it is expanded.

j_call v_call clone_size d_call cdr3_nt cdr3_aa
TRBJ1-1 TRBV18 - - TGTGCCAGCTCACAAGATAGCGGCGGGAACACTGAAGCTTTCTTT CASSQDSGGNTEAFF
TRBJ1-4 TRBV5-1 - TRBD1 TGCGCCAGCAGCCCCACAGGGGGCGCAACTGAAAAACTGTTTTTT CASSPTGGATEKLFF
TRBJ2-1 TRBV7-2 - TRBD2 TGTGCCAGCAGGACCGGGGCTAGCGGTTACAATGAGCAGTTCTTC CASRTGASGYNEQFF
TRBJ2-1 TRBV7-8 - - TGTGCCAGCAGCCCTAGAGGAAGGAATGAGCAGTTCTTC CASSPRGRNEQFF
TRBJ2-1 TRBV5-1 - TRBD2 TGCGCCAGCAGCCCCGGACTAGTCTCCTACAATGAGCAGTTCTTC CASSPGLVSYNEQFF
TRBJ2-5 TRBV6-5 - TRBD2 TGTGCCAGCAGTTACTCGCGAGCGGGAGGGCGAGGGACCCAGTACTTC CASSYSRAGGRGTQYF
TRBJ1-3 TRBV6-5 - - TGTGCCAGCCGACTTTCTCAGGGATTTGGAAACACCATATATTTT CASRLSQGFGNTIYF
TRBJ2-7 TRBV5-1 - - TGCGCCAGCAGCTTTAGCCAGTCCGACTCCTACGAGCAGTACTTC CASSFSQSDSYEQYF
TRBJ2-1 TRBV5-1 - - TGCGCCAGCAGCTCAAGCAATGAGCAGTTCTTC CASSSSNEQFF
TRBJ1-3 TRBV7-6 - - TGTGCCAGCAGCGTCGACAGTCCCTCTGGAAACACCATATATTTT CASSVDSPSGNTIYF
TRBJ2-3 TRBV5-1 - - TGCGCCAGCAGCCTAGGGACAAAGATGCAGGGAGATACGCAGTATTTT CASSLGTKMQGDTQYF
TRBJ2-3 TRBV19 - TRBD2 TGTGCCAGTAGTATTACTAGCGGGGGGGAAGCTACGCAGTATTTT CASSITSGGEATQYF
TRBJ2-7 TRBV28 - - TGTGCCAGCAGTTCCGACAGTTCCTACGAGCAGTACTTC CASSSDSSYEQYF
TRBJ2-2 TRBV5-6 - - TGTGCCAGCAGATTAATTATTAGCGGAAACACCGGGGAGCTGTTTTTT CASRLIISGNTGELFF
TRBJ2-1 TRBV24-1 - - TGTGCCACCAGTGATTCGCAAGCGGGTCGATACAATGAGCAGTTCTTC CATSDSQAGRYNEQFF
TRBJ1-2 TRBV20-1 - - TGCAGTGCTAGTCCACGAGAGTTGGGCAACTATGGCTACACCTTC CSASPRELGNYGYTF
TRBJ2-7 TRBV27 - TRBD2 TGTGCCAGCAGTCTAGGGACTAGCGTGCCCTACGAGCAGTACTTC CASSLGTSVPYEQYF
TRBJ1-4 TRBV7-9 - - TGTGCCAGCAGCTTAGGTTCACCTAGGCGGGAAAAACTGTTTTTT CASSLGSPRREKLFF
TRBJ2-5 TRBV24-1 - TRBD2 TGTGCCACCAGTGATTTGGACCTAGCGGGAGGGGAGACCCAGTACTTC CATSDLDLAGGETQYF
TRBJ1-5 TRBV27 - TRBD1 TGTGCCAGCAGTAAACAGACAGGGGGCAATCAGCCCCAGCATTTT CASSKQTGGNQPQHF
TRBJ1-1 TRBV6-6 - - TGTGCCAGCAGTTTGACAAGGGGGACTGAAGCTTTCTTT CASSLTRGTEAFF
TRBJ2-7 TRBV28 - TRBD2 TGTGCCAGCAGTGACGTACTAGCGGACAGCTACGAGCAGTACTTC CASSDVLADSYEQYF
TRBJ1-2 TRBV5-1 - TRBD1 TGCGCCAGCAGCTTGGTGTTCGGGACAGCCGACTATGGCTACACCTTC CASSLVFGTADYGYTF
TRBJ2-5 TRBV14 - - TGTGCCAGCAGCCTAGACAGGACACAAGAGACCCAGTACTTC CASSLDRTQETQYF
TRBJ2-7 TRBV3-1/TRBV3-2 - - TGTGCCAGCAGCCAAAACTACGAGCAGTACTTC CASSQNYEQYF
TRBJ1-4 TRBV3-1/TRBV3-2 - - TGTGCCAGCAGCCAAGATTCGAGCAGGGGTAGGGAAAAACTGTTTTTT CASSQDSSRGREKLFF
TRBJ2-7 TRBV10-3 - TRBD2 TGTGCCATCAGTCCGGGACTAGCAGTAATCTACGAGCAGTACTTC CAISPGLAVIYEQYF
TRBJ2-2 TRBV30 large - TGTGCCTGGAGTAAGGGGTTGGGCACCGGGGAGCTGTTTTTT CAWSKGLGTGELFF
TRBJ1-5 TRBV2 - - TGTGCCAGCAGTGACCCTCAGCCCCAGCATTTT CASSDPQPQHF
TRBJ1-1 TRBV11-3 once - TGTGCCAGCAGCGCGAGCGGGGGCTCAGGAAGCACTGAAGCTTTCTTT CASSASGGSGSTEAFF
TRBJ1-1 TRBV14 - - TGTGCCAGCAGCGCCAGTAGGTACACTGAAGCTTTCTTT CASSASRYTEAFF
TRBJ2-2 TRBV11-2 - - TGTGCCAGCAGCTTACAGGGTATGGACACCGGGGAGCTGTTTTTT CASSLQGMDTGELFF
TRBJ2-7 TRBV6-6 - - TGTGCCAGCAGCCCGGGCAGGTCCGTCTACGAGCAGTACTTC CASSPGRSVYEQYF
TRBJ2-2 TRBV27 - - TGTGCCAGCAGTTCGGGACCTACTCCGGGGGAGCTGTTTTTT CASSSGPTPGELFF
TRBJ2-7 TRBV19 - TRBD2 TGTGCCAGTAGTAAGTCAGCGGGAGCTATCTCCTACGAGCAGTACTTC CASSKSAGAISYEQYF
TRBJ2-5 TRBV9 - TRBD2 TGTGCCAGCAGCCCATCCCCGGTGGGGGGAGGGCAAGAGACCCAGTACTTC CASSPSPVGGGQETQYF
TRBJ2-7 TRBV11-3 once TRBD2 TGTGCCAGCAGCTTAGGGGGGGGAGGATCCTACGAGCAGTACTTC CASSLGGGGSYEQYF
TRBJ1-1 TRBV30 once TRBD1 TGTGCCTGGAGTGGGGGGACAGGCTGGACCCAGAACACTGAAGCTTTCTTT CAWSGGTGWTQNTEAFF
TRBJ1-1 TRBV5-5 - - TGTGCCAGCAGCTCCCATTACCGGGGGGCTATTTTTAAGGACACTGAAGCTTTCTTT CASSSHYRGAIFKDTEAFF
TRBJ2-1 TRBV5-1 - - TGCGCCAGCAGGGCCGGGACGCCGAGCGCCTACAATGAGCAGTTCTTC CASRAGTPSAYNEQFF
TRBJ1-4 TRBV7-9 - TRBD1 TGTGCCAGCAGCTCGACAGGGGGAAACGAAAAACTGTTTTTT CASSSTGGNEKLFF
TRBJ1-3 TRBV6-1 - - TGTGCCAGCAGTGAGGGTAGCTCTAACTCTGGAAACACCATATATTTT CASSEGSSNSGNTIYF
TRBJ2-7 TRBV10-3 - - TGTGCCATCACCGACACCCCATCCTACGAGCAGTACTTC CAITDTPSYEQYF
TRBJ2-2 TRBV4-1 once - TGCGCCAGCAGCCACCGAATGAGGGGACTGAGCAACACCGGGGAGCTGTTTTTT CASSHRMRGLSNTGELFF